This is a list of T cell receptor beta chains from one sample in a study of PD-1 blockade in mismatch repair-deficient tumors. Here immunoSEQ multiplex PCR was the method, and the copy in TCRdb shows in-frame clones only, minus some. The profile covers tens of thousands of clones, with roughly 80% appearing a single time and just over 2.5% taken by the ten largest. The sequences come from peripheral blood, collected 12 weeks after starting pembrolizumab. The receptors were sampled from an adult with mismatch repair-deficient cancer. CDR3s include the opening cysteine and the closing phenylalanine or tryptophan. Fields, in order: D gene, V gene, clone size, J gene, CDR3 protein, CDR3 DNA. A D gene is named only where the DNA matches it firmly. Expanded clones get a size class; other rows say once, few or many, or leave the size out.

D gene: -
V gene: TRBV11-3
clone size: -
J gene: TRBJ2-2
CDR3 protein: CASSLWEAGTGELFF
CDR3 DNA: TGTGCCAGCAGCTTATGGGAGGCGGGGACCGGGGAGCTGTTTTTT

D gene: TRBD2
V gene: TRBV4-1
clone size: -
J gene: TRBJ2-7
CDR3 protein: CASSQEGLAGVYEQYF
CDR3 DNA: TGCGCCAGCAGCCAAGAAGGACTAGCGGGGGTCTACGAGCAGTACTTC

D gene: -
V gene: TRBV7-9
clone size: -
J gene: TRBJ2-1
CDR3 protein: CASARYNEQFF
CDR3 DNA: TGTGCCAGCGCCCGTTACAATGAGCAGTTCTTC

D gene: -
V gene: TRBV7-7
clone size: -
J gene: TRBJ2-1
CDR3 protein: CASSPNWGSSYNEQFF
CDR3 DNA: TGTGCTAGCAGTCCGAATTGGGGAAGCTCCTACAATGAGCAGTTCTTC

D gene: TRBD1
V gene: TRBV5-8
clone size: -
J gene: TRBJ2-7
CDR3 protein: CASSSPGQGLVYEQYF
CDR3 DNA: TGTGCCAGCAGCTCACCGGGACAGGGTTTAGTCTACGAGCAGTACTTC

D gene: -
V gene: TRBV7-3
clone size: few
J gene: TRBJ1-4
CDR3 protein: CASSPTRTNEKLFF
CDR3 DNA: TGTGCCAGCAGCCCCACGCGGACTAATGAAAAACTGTTTTTT

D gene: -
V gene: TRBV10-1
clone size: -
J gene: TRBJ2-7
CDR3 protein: CASSESGSWPYEQYF
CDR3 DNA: TGCGCCAGCAGTGAGTCCGGCTCCTGGCCCTACGAGCAGTACTTC

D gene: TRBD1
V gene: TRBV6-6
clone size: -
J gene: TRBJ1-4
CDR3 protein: CASRTGDLSNEKLFF
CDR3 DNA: TGTGCCAGCCGGACAGGGGATTTGAGTAATGAAAAACTGTTTTTT

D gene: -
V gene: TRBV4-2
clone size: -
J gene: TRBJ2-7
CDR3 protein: CASSQAGASSYEQYF
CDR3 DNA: TGTGCCAGCAGCCAAGCGGGGGCGAGCTCCTACGAGCAGTACTTC

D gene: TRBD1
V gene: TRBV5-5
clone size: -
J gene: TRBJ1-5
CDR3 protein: CASSQDRGSQHF
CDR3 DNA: TGTGCCAGCAGCCAGGACAGGGGGTCCCAGCATTTT

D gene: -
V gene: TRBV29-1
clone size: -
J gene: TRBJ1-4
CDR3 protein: CSVKSATNEKLFF
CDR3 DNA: TGCAGCGTTAAGAGTGCAACTAATGAAAAACTGTTTTTT

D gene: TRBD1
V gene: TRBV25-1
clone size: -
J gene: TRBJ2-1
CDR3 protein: CASSIQGYEQFF
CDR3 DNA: TGTGCCAGCAGTATACAGGGGTATGAGCAGTTCTTC

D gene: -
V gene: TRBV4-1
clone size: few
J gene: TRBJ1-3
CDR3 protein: CASSEVSRNTIYF
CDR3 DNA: TGCGCCAGCAGCGAAGTGTCGCGGAACACCATATATTTT

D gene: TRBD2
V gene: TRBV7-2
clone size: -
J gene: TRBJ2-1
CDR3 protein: CASSPREGGHNEQFF
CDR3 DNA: TGTGCCAGCAGCCCCCGGGAGGGTGGGCACAATGAGCAGTTCTTC

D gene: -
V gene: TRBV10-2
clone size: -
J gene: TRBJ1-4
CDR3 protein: CASRGNRGEKLFF
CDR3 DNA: TGCGCCAGCCGGGGGAACCGGGGGGAAAAACTGTTTTTT

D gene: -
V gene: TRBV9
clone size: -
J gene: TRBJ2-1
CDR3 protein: CASSVGSHRSSVIYNEQFF
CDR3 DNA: TGTGCCAGCAGCGTAGGGTCCCACCGGAGCTCAGTGATCTACAATGAGCAGTTCTTC

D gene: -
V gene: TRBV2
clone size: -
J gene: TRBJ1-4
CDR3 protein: CASREISRGEKLFF
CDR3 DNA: TGTGCCAGCAGGGAGATCTCTCGGGGAGAAAAACTGTTTTTT

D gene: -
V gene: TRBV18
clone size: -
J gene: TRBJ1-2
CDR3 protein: CASSPTPGPLYGYTF
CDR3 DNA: TGTGCCAGCTCCCCTACCCCGGGACCACTTTATGGCTACACCTTC

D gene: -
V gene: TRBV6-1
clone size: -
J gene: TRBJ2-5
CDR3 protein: CASSVDTYQETQYF
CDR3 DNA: TGTGCCAGCAGTGTAGACACATACCAAGAGACCCAGTACTTC

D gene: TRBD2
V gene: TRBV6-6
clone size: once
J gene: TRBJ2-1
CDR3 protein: CASSLTLAVSYNEQFF
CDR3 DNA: TGTGCCAGCAGTTTAACTCTAGCGGTCTCCTACAATGAGCAGTTCTTC

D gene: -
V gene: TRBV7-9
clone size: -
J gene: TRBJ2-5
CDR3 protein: CASSFAQETQYF
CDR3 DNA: TGTGCCAGCAGCTTCGCTCAAGAGACCCAGTACTTC

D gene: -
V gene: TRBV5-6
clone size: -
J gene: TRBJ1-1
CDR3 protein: CASSLTAEAFF
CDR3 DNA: TGTGCCAGCAGCCTTACAGCAGAAGCTTTCTTT

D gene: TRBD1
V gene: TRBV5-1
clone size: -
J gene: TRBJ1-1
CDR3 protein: CASSLRASGGVNTEAFF
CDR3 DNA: TGCGCCAGCAGCTTGAGAGCTTCAGGGGGAGTGAACACTGAAGCTTTCTTT

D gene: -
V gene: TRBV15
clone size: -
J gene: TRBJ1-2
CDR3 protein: CATSRDSRASYGYTF
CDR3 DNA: TGTGCCACCAGCAGAGATTCAAGGGCGAGCTATGGCTACACCTTC

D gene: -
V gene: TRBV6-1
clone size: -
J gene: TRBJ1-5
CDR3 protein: CASSEFVGGREPQHF
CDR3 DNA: TGTGCCAGCAGTGAGTTTGTAGGGGGTAGGGAGCCCCAGCATTTT

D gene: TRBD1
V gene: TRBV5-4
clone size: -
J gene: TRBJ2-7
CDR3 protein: CASSHSGQASYEQYF
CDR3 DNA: TGTGCCAGCAGTCATTCGGGACAGGCCTCCTACGAGCAGTACTTC

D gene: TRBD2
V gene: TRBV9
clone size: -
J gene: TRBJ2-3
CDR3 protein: CASSVGGRVDTQYF
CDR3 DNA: TGTGCCAGCAGCGTAGGCGGGAGGGTGGATACGCAGTATTTT

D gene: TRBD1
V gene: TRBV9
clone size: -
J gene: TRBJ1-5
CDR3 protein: CASSVTGEGNQPQHF
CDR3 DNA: TGTGCCAGCAGCGTGACAGGGGAGGGCAATCAGCCCCAGCATTTT

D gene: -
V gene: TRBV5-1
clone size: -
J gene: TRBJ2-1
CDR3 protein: CASAGVRLYNEQFF
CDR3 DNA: TGCGCCAGCGCAGGGGTTCGGCTTTACAATGAGCAGTTCTTC

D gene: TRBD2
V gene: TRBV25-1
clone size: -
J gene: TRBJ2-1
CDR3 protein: CASSEWVAGYNEQFF
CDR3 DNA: TGTGCCAGCAGTGAATGGGTAGCGGGGTACAATGAGCAGTTCTTC

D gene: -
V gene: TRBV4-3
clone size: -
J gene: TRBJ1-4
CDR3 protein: CASSQPEAGSNEKLFF
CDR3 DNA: TGCGCCAGCAGCCAGCCGGAGGCAGGGTCTAATGAAAAACTGTTTTTT

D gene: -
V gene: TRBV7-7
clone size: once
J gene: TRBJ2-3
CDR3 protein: CASSSTYRDTQYF
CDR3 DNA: TGTGCTAGCAGCTCGACCTATCGAGATACGCAGTATTTT

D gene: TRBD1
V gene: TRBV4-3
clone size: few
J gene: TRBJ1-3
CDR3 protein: CASSQGTGGNTIYF
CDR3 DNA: TGCGCCAGCAGCCAAGGGACAGGAGGAAACACCATATATTTT

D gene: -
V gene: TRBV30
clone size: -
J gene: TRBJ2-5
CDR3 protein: CAWSDGLSGRETQYF
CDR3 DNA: TGTGCCTGGAGTGATGGACTCAGCGGGCGAGAGACCCAGTACTTC

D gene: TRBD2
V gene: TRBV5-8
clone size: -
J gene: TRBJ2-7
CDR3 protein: CASSLVTSLAGGPGEQYF
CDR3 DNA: TGTGCCAGCAGCTTGGTAACGTCCTTAGCGGGAGGGCCTGGCGAGCAGTACTTC

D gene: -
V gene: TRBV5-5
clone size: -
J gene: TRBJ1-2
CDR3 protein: CASSSQGYGYTF
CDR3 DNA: TGTGCCAGCAGCTCTCAGGGCTATGGCTACACCTTC

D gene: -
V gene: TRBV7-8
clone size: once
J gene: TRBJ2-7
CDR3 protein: CASSSSSYEQYF
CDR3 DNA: TGTGCCAGCAGCTCTAGCTCCTACGAGCAGTACTTC

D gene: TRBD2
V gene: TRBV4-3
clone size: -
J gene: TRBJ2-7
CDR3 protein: CASSQDPTSGSYEQYF
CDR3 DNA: TGCGCCAGCAGCCAAGATCCGACTAGCGGGAGCTACGAGCAGTACTTC

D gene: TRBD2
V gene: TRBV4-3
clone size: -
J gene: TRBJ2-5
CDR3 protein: CASSQGLAGSETQYF
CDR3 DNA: TGCGCCAGCAGCCAAGGGCTAGCGGGATCTGAGACCCAGTACTTC

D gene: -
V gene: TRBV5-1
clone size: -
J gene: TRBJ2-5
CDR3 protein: CASSLGDQQETQYF
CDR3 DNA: TGCGCCAGCAGCTTGGGGGACCAACAAGAGACCCAGTACTTC

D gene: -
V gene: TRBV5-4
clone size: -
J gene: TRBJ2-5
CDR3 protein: CASSRPGRQGQETQYF
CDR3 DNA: TGTGCCAGCAGCCGTCCCGGGAGGCAGGGGCAAGAGACCCAGTACTTC

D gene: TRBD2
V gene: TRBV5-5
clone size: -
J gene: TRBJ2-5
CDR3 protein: CASSTGLAGIRGETQYF
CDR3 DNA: TGTGCCAGCAGCACGGGACTAGCGGGGATAAGAGGGGAGACCCAGTACTTC

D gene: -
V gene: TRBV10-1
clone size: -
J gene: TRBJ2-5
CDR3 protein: CASSESGGPEETQYF
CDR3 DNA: TGCGCCAGCAGTGAGTCTGGAGGACCGGAAGAGACCCAGTACTTC

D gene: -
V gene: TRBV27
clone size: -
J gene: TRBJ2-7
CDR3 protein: CASSLGAGEQYF
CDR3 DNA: TGTGCCAGCAGTTTAGGCGCTGGCGAGCAGTACTTC

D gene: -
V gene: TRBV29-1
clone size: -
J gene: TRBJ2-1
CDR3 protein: CSAQRGEQFF
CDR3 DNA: TGCAGCGCCCAAAGGGGTGAGCAGTTCTTC

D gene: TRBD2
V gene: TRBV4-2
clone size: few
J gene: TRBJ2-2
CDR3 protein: CASSQDSGVGGELFF
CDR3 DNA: TGTGCCAGCAGCCAAGATAGCGGGGTGGGCGGGGAGCTGTTTTTT

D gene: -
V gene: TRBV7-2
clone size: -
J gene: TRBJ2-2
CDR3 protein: CASSLLLASGELFF
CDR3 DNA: TGTGCCAGCAGCTTACTGTTAGCGTCCGGGGAGCTGTTTTTT

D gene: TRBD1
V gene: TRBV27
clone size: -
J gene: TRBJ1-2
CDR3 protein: CASSLRQGAGGYTF
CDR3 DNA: TGTGCCAGCAGTCTTAGACAGGGGGCGGGGGGCTACACCTTC